This TCR beta chain was identified in a study of shared clonotypes between healthy human individuals (dated by TCRdb to between 2020 and 2021). Concerning the study at large: Two women and a few men aged 18 to 49 years were included in the cohort. Per donor, three plates each were used for CD4 naive and CD4 memory, two for CD8 naive, and one for CD8 memory. To estimate repertoire size and how much clonotype sharing occurs between individuals, the study deeply sequenced the blood TCR repertoires of roughly 5 healthy adults. To increase sequencing depth and limit assay-specific biases, different laboratories used diverse techniques to prepare libraries and sequence TCR repertoires. Per donor, leukapheresis produced somewhere between about 0.8 and 9.5 billion PBMCs.

What the study reported, not specific to this receptor: Across a few donors, 4.5% to 6.5% of naive CD4, roughly 3.8% of naive CD8, 2% to 2.5% of memory CD4, and 0.4% of memory CD8 clonotypes were shared. Because the study included a small number of donors, the genetic and exposure-history diversity represented was limited. Only blood was sampled, and tissue TCR repertoires likely differ from those in blood. Based on pairwise subsampling, the degree of clonotype sharing among donors was expected to be affected by sequencing depth. Incomplete sequencing was indicated by rarefaction of sorted-subset datasets, despite the large sequencing depth. Naive subsets generally had larger estimated clonotype richness than memory subsets. Compared with non-shared clonotypes, clonotypes shared by all four sorted-subset donors had higher generation probabilities.

Using the deep immunoSEQ assay, multiplex PCR amplified TCR CDR3 regions from genomic DNA. Genomic DNA extracted from each cell subset was distributed evenly over all wells of several immunoSEQ 96-well plates, and each plate served as one replicate. Each replicate PCR for sorted subsets received about 220 ng genomic DNA, equal to about 30,000 T cell genomes. Purified libraries were quantified with a Qubit 3.0 fluorometer, sized on a Bioanalyzer 2100, and re-quantified with the KAPA Library Quantification kit. A separate single-read 150-cycle Illumina NextSeq 550 flow cell was used to sequence each immunoSEQ 96-well plate. The original methods were these. The immunoSEQ output contained only junctional sequences without quality scores, so filtering could not match that applied to full-length reads. Sequences were annotated with PyIR, a Python wrapper for IgBLAST v1.9, using IMGT germline references to assign V/J genes and CDR3. Reads were removed for weak V/J assignments (E-value above 1e-6), missing CDR3, stop codons, out-of-frame junctions, or ambiguous translated residues. A V3J clonotype was defined by an identical inferred V gene, J gene, and CDR3 amino acid sequence. Percentage overlap between repertoires was calculated by dividing the number of shared unique clonotypes by the size of the smaller repertoire. Repertoire richness was assessed with RTK rarefaction, the Chao1 estimator, and Recon v2.1 estimates of unobserved clonotypes. Generation probabilities for all TCRbeta clonotypes obtained by the gDNA method from a handful of donors were computed using OLGA. TCRdb limited this immuneACCESS table to in-frame rearrangements with V and J called. A share of clones is missing; checked studies link under half to unresolved V genes, and the rest is unexplained. Clone size and V and J calls were adopted from that table, with D and trimming inferred from the DNA. This sample lists around 1.4 million clones; about 98.5% were detected once. Of the sample, about 0.35% falls within the top ten clones.

Compared with germline, V lacks 5 bases and J lacks 9 bases; bases without a gene match: 8. The germline V gene (reference sequence) provides CDR1 SSHAT and CDR2 FNYEAQ. Including cysteine and phenylalanine, the CDR3 has 16 amino acids. Just the 48-base CDR3 DNA is kept, in frame starting at base 1. This clone was counted once. Its binding antigen is unknown. Per-base quality was not reported, and no clone a single base away is much larger than it. Donors were healthy HIV-negative adults with no recently reported acute infections or vaccinations. Every donor was a Caucasian adult residing in Nashville, Tennessee, USA. CD4+ T cells were enriched by magnetic negative selection, after which naive cells were positively selected on CD45RA and the negative fraction was taken as the memory subset. Blood was obtained by leukapheresis, after which PBMCs were separated by Ficoll-Histopaque density gradient centrifugation and cryopreserved in liquid nitrogen vapor phase. Analytical flow cytometry was used to check the purity and quantity of each magnetically sorted T cell population. From each sorted fraction, genomic DNA was isolated and quantified by UV absorbance on a Nanodrop 2000c.

The chain couples TRBV7-7 to TRBJ2-1; a stretch of 15 junction bases matches TRBD2. This receptor was obtained from a man aged 30 to 39 in good health. Sequencing input: naive CD4+ T cells sorted from blood. The cell subset or site label, read with the paper, signifies: CD45RA+ positively selected. Here is the DNA: TGTGCCAGCAGCCTTGGGACTAGCGGGAGGTTCAGTGAGCAGTTCTTC. Translation gives CASSLGTSGRFSEQFF.